This T cell receptor beta chain came from a study of spatial heterogeneity in lung cancer. This clonotype was seen only a few times. Its specificity is not known. Study conclusions and caveats: Tracking of tumor mutation counts was seen in expanded intratumoral alpha and beta TCR counts.

From the 5' RACE reads, TCRdb called clonotypes with MiXCR, one entry per CDR3 protein. Altogether several hundred distinct CDR3 sequences are present, over 15% being singletons, with the ten largest covering roughly 25%. Time point in this sample: sample taken at primary tumor resection. This CDR3 spans 16 amino acids. Germline loops: CDR1 MDHEN, CDR2 SYDVKM. V lost 6 bases, J lost 12 bases, and 16 bases stayed unmatched. This receptor was taken from a female donor with early-stage non-small cell lung cancer. The chain recombines TRBV28 with TRBJ2-1, with 11 bases that match TRBD2. The sample in question was lung tumor tissue, obtained at surgery. CDR3: CASSAIAGGDPPGQFF. The CDR3 DNA is TGTGCCAGCAGCGCCATAGCGGGGGGGGACCCTCCGGGGCAGTTCTTC.